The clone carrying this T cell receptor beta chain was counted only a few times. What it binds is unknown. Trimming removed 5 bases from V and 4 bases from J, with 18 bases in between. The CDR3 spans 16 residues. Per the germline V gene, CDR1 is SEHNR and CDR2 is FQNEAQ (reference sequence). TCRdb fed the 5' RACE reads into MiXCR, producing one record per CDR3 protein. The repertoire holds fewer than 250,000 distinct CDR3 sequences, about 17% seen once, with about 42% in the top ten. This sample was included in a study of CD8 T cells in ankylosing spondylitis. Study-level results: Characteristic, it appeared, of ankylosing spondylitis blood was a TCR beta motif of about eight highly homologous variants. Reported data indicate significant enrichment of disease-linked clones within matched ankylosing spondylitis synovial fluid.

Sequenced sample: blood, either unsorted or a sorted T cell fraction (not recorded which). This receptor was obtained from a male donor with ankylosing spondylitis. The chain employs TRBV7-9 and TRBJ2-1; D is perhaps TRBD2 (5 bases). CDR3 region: CASSLRPSGIYNEQFF. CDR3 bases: TGTGCCAGCAGCCTCCGGCCGTCCGGGATTTACAATGAGCAGTTCTTC.